These 25 T cell receptor beta chains were all obtained from the same sample, sequenced in a study of blood T cell repertoires in COVID-19. TCRdb's table, derived via immunoSEQ multiplex PCR, lists solely in-frame clones and lacks some. The table has around 300,000 clones, 75% to 90% seen once. What was sequenced was PBMCs or T cells enriched from blood (not recorded which). The origin of the receptors is a woman aged 18-29 years who had recovered from COVID-19.

On this clone: Within the sample, other DNA sequences also encode this same CDR3. V gene TRBV12-3 or TRBV12-4 combines with J gene TRBJ2-1; D is uncertain. V was cut by 4 bases and J by 6 bases, with 4 bases left in between. CDR3 size: 11 residues. The CDR3 spells CASSSSNEQFF. CDR3 bases: TGTGCCAGCAGTTCGTCCAATGAGCAGTTCTTC.

V is TRBV5-1 and J is TRBJ2-3, with 8 bases identical to TRBD2. The V and J ends lost 6 bases and 3 bases, in that order; junction bases with no gene match: 9. Germline V gene sequence: CDR1 SGHRS, CDR2 YFSETQ. The CDR3 has 15 residues. The CDR3 DNA sequence: TGCGCCAGCAAAGGGGTAGCGGGGCGTACAGATACGCAGTATTTT. Its translation: CASKGVAGRTDTQYF. The variable domain in full, with the rest retrieved from reference TRBV5-1 and TRBJ2-3, is KAGVTQTPRYLIKTRGQQVTLSCSPISGHRSVSWYQQTPGQGLQFLFEYFSETQRNKGNFPGRFSGRQFSNSRSEMNVSTLELGDSALYLCASKGVAGRTDTQYFGPGTRLTVL.

The rearrangement links TRBV9 to TRBJ1-2, with D uncertain. The germline V and J ends were trimmed by 0 bases and 4 bases, with 13 bases remaining between them. The CDR3 has 15 amino acids. Per the germline V gene, CDR1 is SGDLS and CDR2 is YYNGEE. In DNA form, the CDR3 reads TGTGCCAGCAGCGTAGCCGTCGGCGGCCCCTATGGCTACACCTTC. Amino acids: CASSVAVGGPYGYTF. Supplemented by reference TRBV9 and TRBJ1-2, the full variable domain reads DSGVTQTPKHLITATGQRVTLRCSPRSGDLSVYWYQQSLDQGLQFLIQYYNGEERAKGNILERFSAQQFPDLHSELNLSSLELGDSALYFCASSVAVGGPYGYTFGSGTRLTVV.

The chain recombines TRBV19 with TRBJ1-3; possibly TRBD1 for D (5 bases). The CDR3 is 17 residues long. The germline gives CDR1 LNHDA, CDR2 SQIVND (reference sequence). Trimming shortened V by 3 bases and J by 0 bases, and 15 bases separated the two germline ends. The CDR3 DNA reads TGTGCCAGTAGTATTTCGTGGACGGGGGGCTCTGGAAACACCATATATTTT. This codes for CASSISWTGGSGNTIYF.

Only a few counts were recorded for this clone. This chain uses TRBV19 with TRBJ2-1; TRBD1 aligns across 10 bases. The CDR3 extends over 14 amino acids. V shed 7 bases and J 10 bases; nucleotides not matched to a gene: 10. Germline V gene sequence: CDR1 LNHDA, CDR2 SQIVND (reference sequence). The CDR3 DNA follows: TGTGCCAGTATTGGGACAGGGGAAGTCGGGGAGCAGTTCTTC. Its translation is CASIGTGEVGEQFF.

This chain uses TRBV11-2 with TRBJ2-1, with TRBD2 identical over 10 bases. The J segment lost 8 bases and the V segment lost 2 bases, leaving 6 bases of the junction unmatched. The CDR3 spans 15 residues. Germline V lookup: CDR1 SGHAT, CDR2 FQNNGV. CDR3 nucleotide sequence: TGTGCCAGCAGCTTATTAAGCGGGGGGGCCGATGAGCAGTTCTTC. Translating it yields CASSLLSGGADEQFF.

The chain recombines TRBV7-2 with TRBJ2-1; 11 bases align to TRBD2. The CDR3 is 15 amino acids. V lost 4 bases, J lost 8 bases, and 7 bases stayed unmatched. Germline V CDR1 and CDR2: SGHTA, FQGNSA. This CDR3 reads CASSSIAGGPDEQFF. DNA of the CDR3: TGTGCCAGCAGCTCGATAGCGGGGGGGCCGGATGAGCAGTTCTTC.

This clone was detected once. V is TRBV13 and J is TRBJ2-6, with 12 nucleotides matching TRBD2. From germline, CDR1 is PRHDT and CDR2 FYEKMQ (reference sequence). The length of the CDR3 is 16 residues. V gave up 6 bases and J gave up 2 bases; unmatched junction bases: 2. The DNA for the CDR3 is TGTGCCAGCAGACCTAGCGGGGGGGCTGGGGCCAACGTCCTGACTTTC. Its translation: CASRPSGGAGANVLTF. The full variable domain, with the rest looked up from reference TRBV13 and TRBJ2-6, is AAGVIQSPRHLIKEKRETATLKCYPIPRHDTVYWYQQGPGQDPQFLISFYEKMQSDKGSIPDRFSAQQFSDYHSELNMSSLELGDSALYFCASRPSGGAGANVLTFGAGSRLTVL.

Written as DNA, the CDR3 is TGCGCCAGCAGCTTGGGGGGCATCACTGAAGCTTTCTTT. Its protein product is CASSLGGITEAFF. This rearrangement joins TRBV5-1 to TRBJ1-1, with TRBD1 as a possible D gene (5 bases). This CDR3 has 13 residues. Germline V gene lookup returns CDR1 SGHRS and CDR2 YFSETQ. V was clipped by 0 bases and J by 4 bases, with 7 bases between them.

The V gene is TRBV9, the J gene TRBJ2-3; D may be TRBD1 (6 bases). V was clipped by 4 bases and J by 1 base, with 10 bases between them. The CDR3 extends over 14 amino acids. Germline V CDR1 and CDR2: SGDLS, YYNGEE. The CDR3 sequence: CASSLWTGTDTQYF. The CDR3 DNA reads TGTGCCAGCAGCCTTTGGACAGGCACAGATACGCAGTATTTT. The full variable domain, rest sourced from reference TRBV9 and TRBJ2-3, is DSGVTQTPKHLITATGQRVTLRCSPRSGDLSVYWYQQSLDQGLQFLIQYYNGEERAKGNILERFSAQQFPDLHSELNLSSLELGDSALYFCASSLWTGTDTQYFGPGTRLTVL.

About this clone itself: Other DNA variants within this sample encode the same CDR3. The chain couples TRBV7-9 to TRBJ2-7; D not certain. Germline V lookup: CDR1 SEHNR, CDR2 FQNEAQ (reference sequence). The ends were cut back, 5 bases at V and 1 base at J, with 6 bases in the middle. This CDR3 has 12 amino acids. The DNA for the CDR3 is TGTGCCAGCAGCCTCAGTTCCTACGAGCAGTACTTC. Encoded protein: CASSLSSYEQYF.

This rearrangement joins TRBV9 to TRBJ1-1, with TRBD1 as a possible D gene (6 bases). The V gene's germline CDR1 is SGDLS and CDR2 YYNGEE. The CDR3 contains 13 residues. The V end was cut by 6 bases, the J end by 6 bases, with 15 bases between. This chain's CDR3 is CASNPTGSAEAFF. As DNA, the CDR3 is TGTGCCAGCAACCCTACAGGGTCCGCTGAAGCTTTCTTT.

The J gene is TRBJ2-5, the V gene TRBV18; D gene ambiguous. V was shortened by 1 base and J by 2 bases, with 8 bases between the two germline ends. The CDR3 consists of 14 residues. Germline V lookup: CDR1 KGHSH, CDR2 LQKENI. CDR3 region: CASSPHPSQETQYF. For the CDR3, the DNA is TGTGCCAGCTCACCACATCCGAGTCAAGAGACCCAGTACTTC.

The chain combines TRBV27 with TRBJ2-2, with TRBD1 matching over 9 bases. Germline lookup yields CDR1 MNHEY and CDR2 SMNVEV (reference sequence). This CDR3 contains 16 residues. The V gene end was trimmed by 3 bases and the J gene end by 3 bases; junction bases not matched to a gene: 5. The CDR3 region has the DNA TGTGCCAGCAGTTTTTGGGACAGGGTAGACACCGGGGAGCTGTTTTTT. The encoded protein is CASSFWDRVDTGELFF.

A few counts support this clone. CDR3 nucleotide sequence: TGTGCCAGCAGTAGACAGGGGGCTACCTACGAGCAGTACTTC. It translates to CASSRQGATYEQYF. This chain joins TRBV27 and TRBJ2-7; 10 bases agree with TRBD1. The CDR3 runs 14 residues. V gave up 5 bases and J gave up 2 bases; unmatched junction bases: 3. The germline V gene has CDR1 MNHEY and CDR2 SMNVEV (reference sequence).

In the case of this clone: The same CDR3 arises from other DNA sequences in this sample as well. The chain is built from TRBV15 and TRBJ1-3; D call uncertain. The CDR3 is made up of 15 amino acids. V was pared by 0 bases and J by 0 bases, with 6 bases between. CDR1 and CDR2 (germline): LNHNV, YYDKDF (reference sequence). CDR3 DNA: TGTGCCACCAGCAGAGATTTGAGCTCTGGAAACACCATATATTTT. Its translation: CATSRDLSSGNTIYF.

This clone was counted between two and nine times. The chain carries TRBV7-9 and TRBJ2-1, with D possibly matching TRBD2 (5 bases). The length of the CDR3 is 13 residues. The V end lost 5 bases, the J end lost 7 bases, and 12 bases lay between the germline ends. Germline V CDR1 and CDR2: SEHNR, FQNEAQ (reference sequence). The CDR3, as DNA: TGTGCCAGCAGCCCCCTACGGGAAAATGAGCAGTTCTTC. Protein: CASSPLRENEQFF.

This rearrangement joins TRBV5-6 to TRBJ1-2; D ambiguous. V lost 4 bases to trimming and J lost 6 bases, with 19 bases between them. This CDR3 has 15 amino acids. Germline V gene lookup returns CDR1 SGHDT and CDR2 YYEEEE. The DNA for the CDR3 is TGTGCCAGCAGCCCGGGAGGGCTATATGGGAATGGCTACACCTTC. It encodes CASSPGGLYGNGYTF.

The chain uses TRBV18 and TRBJ2-3; a weak D match, TRBD2 (6 bases). V dropped 1 base and J dropped 4 bases, with 9 bases sitting between them. Germline V CDR1 and CDR2: KGHSH, LQKENI. There are 14 residues in the CDR3. The CDR3 bases are TGTGCCAGCTCACCACTTCCGGGAGCAGATACGCAGTATTTT. As protein: CASSPLPGADTQYF.

CDR3 bases: TGTGCCAGCAGTTTTGGGGGGGGCGGAGTCTACAATGAGCAGTTCTTC. Translation gives CASSFGGGGVYNEQFF. This sequence joins TRBV27 and TRBJ2-1; D possibly corresponds to TRBD2 (7 bases). The CDR3 sequence is 16 residues long. V dropped 3 bases and J dropped 3 bases, with 15 bases sitting between them. Looked up from germline, CDR1 is MNHEY and CDR2 is SMNVEV (reference sequence).

The J gene is TRBJ2-5, the V gene TRBV5-1, with D tentatively TRBD1 (6 bases). V was shortened by 2 bases and J by 2 bases, with 13 bases between the two germline ends. The CDR3 totals 15 residues. Germline V gene data show CDR1 as SGHRS and CDR2 as YFSETQ. The CDR3 DNA sequence: TGCGCCAGCAGCTTCATCCGACAGGAGCAAGAGACCCAGTACTTC. Protein product: CASSFIRQEQETQYF.

The chain carries TRBV19 and TRBJ1-2, with 9 bases matching TRBD1. The CDR3 loop spans 15 amino acids. Losses at the gene ends were 5 bases for V and 3 bases for J; bases not matched to a gene: 7. Germline values: CDR1 LNHDA, CDR2 SQIVND (reference sequence). CDR3 protein: CASSLPGQGDYGYTF. The CDR3, as DNA: TGTGCCAGTAGTCTCCCGGGACAGGGCGACTATGGCTACACCTTC.

The rearrangement uses TRBV10-2 and TRBJ2-1; TRBD1 matches 7 bases. The junction had 6 bases not matched to a gene; V was cut back by 6 bases and J by 1 base. Germline CDR1 and CDR2: WSHSY and SAAADI. The CDR3 runs 15 residues. Here the CDR3 reads CASRNRGLSYNEQFF. The CDR3 nucleotides are TGCGCCAGCAGGAACAGGGGATTATCCTACAATGAGCAGTTCTTC.

This clone was picked up a small number of times. CDR3: CASSPGVGGDTEAFF. For the CDR3, the DNA is TGTGCCAGCAGCCCTGGTGTGGGAGGGGATACTGAAGCTTTCTTT. The chain employs TRBV5-4 and TRBJ1-1; D is possibly TRBD1 (5 bases). The CDR3 consists of 15 residues. Germline V gene sequence: CDR1 SGHNT, CDR2 YYREEE (reference sequence). Trimming took 4 bases from V and 5 from J, leaving 18 bases between them. Combining the CDR3 with reference TRBV5-4 and TRBJ1-1 gives the whole variable domain ETGVTQSPTHLIKTRGQQVTLRCSSQSGHNTVSWYQQALGQGPQFIFQYYREEENGRGNFPPRFSGLQFPNYSSELNVNALELDDSALYLCASSPGVGGDTEAFFGQGTRLTVV.

The chain combines TRBV14 with TRBJ1-1; D is unclear. V lost 0 bases and J lost 3, with 5 bases in between. This CDR3 has 13 amino acids. Germline CDR1 is SGHDN and CDR2 is FVKESK. The CDR3: CASSQDPDTEAFF. CDR3 in DNA: TGTGCCAGCAGCCAAGATCCGGACACTGAAGCTTTCTTT.